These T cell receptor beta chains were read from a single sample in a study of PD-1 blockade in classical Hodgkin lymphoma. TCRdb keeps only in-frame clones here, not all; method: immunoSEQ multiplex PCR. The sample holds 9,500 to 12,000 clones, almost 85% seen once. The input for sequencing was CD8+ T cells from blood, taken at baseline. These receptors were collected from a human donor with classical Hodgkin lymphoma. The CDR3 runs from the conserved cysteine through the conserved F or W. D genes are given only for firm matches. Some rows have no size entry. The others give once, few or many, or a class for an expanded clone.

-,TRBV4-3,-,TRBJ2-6,TGCGCCAGCAGCCACCCGCGGGTTACGGTGGGTGCAGGGGCCAACGTCCTGACTTTC,CASSHPRVTVGAGANVLTF
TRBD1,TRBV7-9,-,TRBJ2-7,TGTGCCAGCAGCTCAAAACAGGGGGCTATTCTTCTCTACGAGCAGTACTTC,CASSSKQGAILLYEQYF
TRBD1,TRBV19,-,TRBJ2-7,TGTGCCAGTAGTACCGGAGAAGGGACAGGGGGCGAGCAGTACTTC,CASSTGEGTGGEQYF
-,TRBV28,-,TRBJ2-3,TGTGCCAGCAGTTTGAAGGGAGGCCTAGACCATACGCAGTATTTT,CASSLKGGLDHTQYF
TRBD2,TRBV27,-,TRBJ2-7,TGTGCCAGCTCACTCAAGGGACTAGTCTACGAGCAGTACTTC,CASSLKGLVYEQYF
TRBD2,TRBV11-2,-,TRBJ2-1,TGTGCCAGCAGCAGTGACGGGACTAGCGTTTACAATGAGCAGTTCTTC,CASSSDGTSVYNEQFF
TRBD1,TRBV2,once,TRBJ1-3,TGTGCCAGCAGTGAAGACAGGGGGCCGGGAAACACCATATATTTT,CASSEDRGPGNTIYF
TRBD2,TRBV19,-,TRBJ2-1,TGTGCCAGTAGTATAGAGTGGACACCAGGACTAGCGGTAGCGGAGGATGAGCAGTTCTTC,CASSIEWTPGLAVAEDEQFF
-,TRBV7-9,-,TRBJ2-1,TGTGCCAGCAGCGAAAGCTCGCTAGTAAATGAGCAGTTCTTC,CASSESSLVNEQFF
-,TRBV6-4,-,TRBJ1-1,TGTGCCAGCAGTGACTCGGGGGGAGGAGGCACTGAAGCTTTCTTT,CASSDSGGGGTEAFF
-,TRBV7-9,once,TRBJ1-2,TGTGCCAGCAGCTTACTCTTTCAGGACACAACGAACTATGGCTACACCTTC,CASSLLFQDTTNYGYTF
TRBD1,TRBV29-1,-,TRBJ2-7,TGCAGCGTCGACTCCGGGACAGGGAGGTACGAGCAGTACTTC,CSVDSGTGRYEQYF
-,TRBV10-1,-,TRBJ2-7,TGCGCCAGCAGTGAGTCGACGGCGACGGGCGAGCAGTACTTC,CASSESTATGEQYF
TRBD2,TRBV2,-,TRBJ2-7,TGTGCCAGCAGGGCCGGGACTAGCGTAACACACGAGCAGTACTTC,CASRAGTSVTHEQYF
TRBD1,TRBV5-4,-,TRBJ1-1,TGTGCCAGCAGCTTGGAAACAGGGGGCCTGAACACTGAAGCTTTCTTT,CASSLETGGLNTEAFF
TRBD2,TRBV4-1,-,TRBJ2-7,TGCGCCAGCAGCCAGGAAAGCGGGAGAATCTACGAGCAGTACTTC,CASSQESGRIYEQYF
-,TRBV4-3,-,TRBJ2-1,TGCGCCAGCAGCCAAGGACGAGGGTCCTACAATGAGCAGTTCTTC,CASSQGRGSYNEQFF
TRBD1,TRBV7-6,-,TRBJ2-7,TGTGCCAGCAGCTTCGGGACAGGGACCTACGAGCAGTACTTC,CASSFGTGTYEQYF
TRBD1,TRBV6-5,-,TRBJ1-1,TGTGCCAGCAGTTTACCGGGACAGGGGAACACTGAAGCTTTCTTT,CASSLPGQGNTEAFF
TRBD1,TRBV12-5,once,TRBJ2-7,TGTGCTAGTGGTTTGGCCCCGGGACAGAACTCCTACGAGCAGTACTTC,CASGLAPGQNSYEQYF
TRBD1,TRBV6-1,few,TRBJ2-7,TGTGCCAGCAGGGACAGGGTCGACTACGAGCAGTACTTC,CASRDRVDYEQYF
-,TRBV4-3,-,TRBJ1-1,TGCGCCAGCAGTGCCCAAGAGGGAGTTGAAGCTTTCTTT,CASSAQEGVEAFF
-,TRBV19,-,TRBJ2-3,TGTGCCAGTAGTATGGGAGCGGCAGATACGCAGTATTTT,CASSMGAADTQYF
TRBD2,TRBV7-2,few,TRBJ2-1,TGTGCCAGCAGCTTAATTAGCGGGAGTTCGGATGAGCAGTTCTTC,CASSLISGSSDEQFF
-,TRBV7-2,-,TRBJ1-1,TGTGCCAGCAGCTTAGGGATGGGGGCGCGGTACACTGAAGCTTTCTTT,CASSLGMGARYTEAFF
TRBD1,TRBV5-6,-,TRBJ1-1,TGTGCCAGCAGCTTGGGGACAGGGTTGGTGACTGAAGCTTTCTTT,CASSLGTGLVTEAFF
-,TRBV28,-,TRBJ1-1,TGTGCCAGCAGTCCCCTAAAGGGGATGAACACTGAAGCTTTCTTT,CASSPLKGMNTEAFF
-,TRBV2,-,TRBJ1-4,TGTGCCAGCAGTGACCGGACAGTTTCTAATGAAAAACTGTTTTTT,CASSDRTVSNEKLFF
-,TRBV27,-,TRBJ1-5,TGTGCCAGCACAGGGAATCTCGGTCAGCCCCAGCATTTT,CASTGNLGQPQHF
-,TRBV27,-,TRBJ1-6,TGTGCCAGCAGTAGGGGAAATAATTCACCCCTCCACTTT,CASSRGNNSPLHF
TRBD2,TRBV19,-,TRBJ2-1,TGTGCCAGTAGTACGACTAGCGGCACCTACAATGAGCAGTTCTTC,CASSTTSGTYNEQFF
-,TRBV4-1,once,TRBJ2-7,TGCGCCAGCAGCCTACATTTCGTCGGCGCCTACGAGCAGTACTTC,CASSLHFVGAYEQYF
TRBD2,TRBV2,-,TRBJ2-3,TGTGCCAGCAGTGGGCTTAGCGGGAGTGGGACAGATACGCAGTATTTT,CASSGLSGSGTDTQYF
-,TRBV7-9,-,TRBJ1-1,TGTGCCAGCAGCTTAGGGGGGGCTGAAGCTTTCTTT,CASSLGGAEAFF
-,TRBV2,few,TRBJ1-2,TGTGCCAGCAGTGAGATCTTTCCGGGGGCTAACTATGGCTACACCTTC,CASSEIFPGANYGYTF
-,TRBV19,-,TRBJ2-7,TGTGCCAGTAGTTCCACGGACCGTGAGCAGTACTTC,CASSSTDREQYF
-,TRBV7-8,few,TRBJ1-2,TGTGCCAGCAGCATAGGCGCCTCTTCGAACTATGGCTACACCTTC,CASSIGASSNYGYTF
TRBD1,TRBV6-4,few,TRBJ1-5,TGTGCCAGCAGTGACACTCCTGACAGGGTTAGCAATCAGCCCCAGCATTTT,CASSDTPDRVSNQPQHF
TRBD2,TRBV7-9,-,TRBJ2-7,TGTGCCAGCAGCTTAGAAGCTAGCGGGGGCTCCTACGAGCAGTACTTC,CASSLEASGGSYEQYF